The source of this T cell receptor beta chain is a study of shared clonotypes between healthy human individuals. About the research overall: Plates per donor: three CD4 naive, three CD4 memory, two CD8 naive, one CD8 memory.

This clone was detected a few times. What it recognizes is unknown. Overall study results and limits: Naive subsets generally exceeded memory subsets in estimated richness. Rarefaction analysis demonstrated incomplete sorted-subset sequencing notwithstanding large depth.

Germline loops: CDR1 SEHNR, CDR2 FQNEAQ (reference sequence). The V segment lost 6 bases and the J segment 5 bases; nucleotides outside the gene matches: 2. The CDR3 contains 13 residues. The material for each subset, its genomic DNA, was split evenly across several immunoSEQ plates. TCRdb's table, derived via immunoSEQ multiplex PCR, lists solely in-frame clones and lacks some. The sample lists 300,000 to 400,000 clones; about 74% were seen once. The sequencing sample was made of memory CD4+ T cells sorted from blood. The subset here: CD45RA-negative fraction. The chain couples TRBV7-9 to TRBJ1-1, with 11 bases that match TRBD1. The receptor was derived from a young man in good health. The CDR3 is CASSGDRGTEAFF. In DNA, the CDR3 is TGTGCCAGCAGTGGGGACAGGGGGACTGAAGCTTTCTTT.